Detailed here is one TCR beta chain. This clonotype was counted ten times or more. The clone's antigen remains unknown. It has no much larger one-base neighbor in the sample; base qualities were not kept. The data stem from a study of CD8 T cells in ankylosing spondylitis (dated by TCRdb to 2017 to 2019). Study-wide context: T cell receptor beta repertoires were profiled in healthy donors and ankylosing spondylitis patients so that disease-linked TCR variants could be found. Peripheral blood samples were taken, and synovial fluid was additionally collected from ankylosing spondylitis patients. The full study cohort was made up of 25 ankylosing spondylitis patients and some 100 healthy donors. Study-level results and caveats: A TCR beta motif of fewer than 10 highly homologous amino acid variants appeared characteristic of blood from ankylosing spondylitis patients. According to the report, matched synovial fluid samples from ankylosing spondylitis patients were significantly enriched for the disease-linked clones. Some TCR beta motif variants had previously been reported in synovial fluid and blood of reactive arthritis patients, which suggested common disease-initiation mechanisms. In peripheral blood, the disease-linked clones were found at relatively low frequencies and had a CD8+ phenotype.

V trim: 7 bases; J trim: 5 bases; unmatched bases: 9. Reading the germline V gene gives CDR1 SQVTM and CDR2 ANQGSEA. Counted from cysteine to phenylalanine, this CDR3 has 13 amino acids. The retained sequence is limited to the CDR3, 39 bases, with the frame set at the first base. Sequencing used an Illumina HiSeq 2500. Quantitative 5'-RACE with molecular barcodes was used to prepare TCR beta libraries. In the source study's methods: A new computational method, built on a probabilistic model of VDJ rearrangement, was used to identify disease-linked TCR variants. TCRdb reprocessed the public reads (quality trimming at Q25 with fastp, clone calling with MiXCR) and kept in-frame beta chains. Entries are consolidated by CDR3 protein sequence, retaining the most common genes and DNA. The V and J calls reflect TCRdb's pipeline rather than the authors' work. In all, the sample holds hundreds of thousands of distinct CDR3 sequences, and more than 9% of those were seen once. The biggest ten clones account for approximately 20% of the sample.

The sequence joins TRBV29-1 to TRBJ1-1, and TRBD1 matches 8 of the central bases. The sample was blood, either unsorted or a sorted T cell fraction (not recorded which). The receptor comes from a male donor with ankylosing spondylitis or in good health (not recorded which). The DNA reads TGCAGCGCTAGCAGGGGGCGGGAGACTGAAGCTTTCTTT. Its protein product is CSASRGRETEAFF.